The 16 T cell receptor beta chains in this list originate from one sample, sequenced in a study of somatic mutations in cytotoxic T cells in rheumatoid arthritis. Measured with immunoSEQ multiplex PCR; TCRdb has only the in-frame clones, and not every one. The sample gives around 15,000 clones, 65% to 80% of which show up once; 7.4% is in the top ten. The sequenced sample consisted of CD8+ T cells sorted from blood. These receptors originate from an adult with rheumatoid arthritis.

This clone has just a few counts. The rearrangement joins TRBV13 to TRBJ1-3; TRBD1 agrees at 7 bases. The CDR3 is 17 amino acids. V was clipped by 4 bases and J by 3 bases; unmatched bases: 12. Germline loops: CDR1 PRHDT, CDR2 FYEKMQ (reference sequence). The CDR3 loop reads CASSSLTGSGFGNTIYF. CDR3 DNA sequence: TGTGCCAGCAGCTCACTGACAGGGAGCGGATTTGGAAACACCATATATTTT.

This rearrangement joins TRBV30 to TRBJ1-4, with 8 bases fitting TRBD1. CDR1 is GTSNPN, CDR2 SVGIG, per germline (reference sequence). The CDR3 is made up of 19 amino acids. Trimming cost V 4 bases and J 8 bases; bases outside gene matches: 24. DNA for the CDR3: TGTGCCTGGATTCCTTCCGACAGGGGTCGGGGTGATGCTGGGGAAAAACTGTTTTTT. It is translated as CAWIPSDRGRGDAGEKLFF.

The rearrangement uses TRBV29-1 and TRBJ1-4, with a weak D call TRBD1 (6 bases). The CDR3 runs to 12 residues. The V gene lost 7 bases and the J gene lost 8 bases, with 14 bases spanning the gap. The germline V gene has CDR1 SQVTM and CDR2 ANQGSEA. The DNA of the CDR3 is TGCAGCGCCCGAGAGGGGGACGAAAAACTGTTTTTT. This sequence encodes CSAREGDEKLFF.

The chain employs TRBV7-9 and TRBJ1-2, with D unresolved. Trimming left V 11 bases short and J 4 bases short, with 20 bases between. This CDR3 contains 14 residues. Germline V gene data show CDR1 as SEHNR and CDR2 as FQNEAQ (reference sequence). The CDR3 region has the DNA TGTGCCTTAGCGGTAGAGGAGGGCACCTATGGCTACACCTTC. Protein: CALAVEEGTYGYTF. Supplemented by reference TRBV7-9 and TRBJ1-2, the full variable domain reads DTGVSQNPRHKITKRGQNVTFRCDPISEHNRLYWYRQTLGQGPEFLTYFQNEAQLEKSRLLSDRFSAERPKGSFSTLEIQRTEQGDSAMYLCALAVEEGTYGYTFGSGTRLTVV.

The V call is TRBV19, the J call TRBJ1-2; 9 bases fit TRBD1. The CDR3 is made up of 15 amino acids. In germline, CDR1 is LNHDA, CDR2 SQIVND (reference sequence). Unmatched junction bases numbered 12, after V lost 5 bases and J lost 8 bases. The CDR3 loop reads CASSSMEQGADGYTF. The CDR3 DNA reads TGTGCCAGTAGTTCAATGGAACAGGGGGCGGACGGCTACACCTTC.

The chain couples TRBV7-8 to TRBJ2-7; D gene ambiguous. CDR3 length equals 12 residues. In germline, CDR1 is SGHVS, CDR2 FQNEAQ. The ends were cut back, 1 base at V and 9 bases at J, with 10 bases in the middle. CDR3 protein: CASSLGSVGQYF. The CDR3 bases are TGTGCCAGCAGCTTAGGTTCCGTCGGGCAGTACTTC.

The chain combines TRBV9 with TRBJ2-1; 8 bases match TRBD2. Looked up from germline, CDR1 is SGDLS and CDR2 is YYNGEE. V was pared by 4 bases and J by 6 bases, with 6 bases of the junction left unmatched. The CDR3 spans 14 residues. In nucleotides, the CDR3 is TGTGCCAGCAGCCCGGGGGGGGTGGGCAATGAGCAGTTCTTC. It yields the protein CASSPGGVGNEQFF.

This CDR3 reads CASSLEGSSYEQYF. The CDR3 region has the DNA TGTGCCAGCAGTTTAGAGGGTTCCAGCTACGAGCAGTACTTC. J is TRBJ2-7 and V is TRBV27, with D possibly TRBD2 on 5 matching bases. Per the germline V gene, CDR1 is MNHEY and CDR2 is SMNVEV (reference sequence). CDR3 size: 14 residues. V gave up 2 bases and J gave up 3 bases, with 11 bases separating them.

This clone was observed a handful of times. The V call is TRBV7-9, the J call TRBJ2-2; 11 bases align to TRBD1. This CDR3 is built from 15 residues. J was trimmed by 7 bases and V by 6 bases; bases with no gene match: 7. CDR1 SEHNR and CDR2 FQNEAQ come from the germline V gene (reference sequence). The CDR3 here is CASRPPGQGVGELFF. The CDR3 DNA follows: TGTGCCAGCAGGCCGCCGGGACAGGGGGTCGGGGAGCTGTTTTTT.

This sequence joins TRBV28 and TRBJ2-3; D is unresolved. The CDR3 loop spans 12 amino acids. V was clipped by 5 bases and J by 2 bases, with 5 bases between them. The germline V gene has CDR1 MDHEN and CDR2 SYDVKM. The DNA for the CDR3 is TGTGCCAGCAGTCTCTCCACAGATACGCAGTATTTT. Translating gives CASSLSTDTQYF.

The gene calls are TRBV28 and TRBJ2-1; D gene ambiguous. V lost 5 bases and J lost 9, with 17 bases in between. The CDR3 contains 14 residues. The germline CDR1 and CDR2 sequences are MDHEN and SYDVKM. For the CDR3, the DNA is TGTGCCAGCAGTCGCCAGATAGGAACGGCTGAGCAGTTCTTC. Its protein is CASSRQIGTAEQFF.

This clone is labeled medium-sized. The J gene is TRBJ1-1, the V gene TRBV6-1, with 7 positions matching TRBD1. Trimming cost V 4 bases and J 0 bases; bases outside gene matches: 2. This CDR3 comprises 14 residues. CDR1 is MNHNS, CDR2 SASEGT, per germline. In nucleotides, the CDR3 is TGTGCCAGCAGTGCCAGGGGGATGAACACTGAAGCTTTCTTT. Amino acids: CASSARGMNTEAFF.

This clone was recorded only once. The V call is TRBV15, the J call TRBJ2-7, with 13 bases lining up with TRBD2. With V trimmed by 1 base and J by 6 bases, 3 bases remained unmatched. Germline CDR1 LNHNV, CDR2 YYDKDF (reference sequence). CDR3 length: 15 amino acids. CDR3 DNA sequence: TGTGCCACCAGCAGAGGGACTAGCGGGGGACTCGAGCAGTACTTC. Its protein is CATSRGTSGGLEQYF.

DNA for the CDR3: TGTGCCAGCAGTGTGGACGCCGGCTATGGCTACACCTTC. Its translation is CASSVDAGYGYTF. This sequence joins TRBV28 and TRBJ1-2; D call uncertain. Trimming stripped 5 bases from V and 4 bases from J, with 11 bases between. The germline V gene has CDR1 MDHEN and CDR2 SYDVKM. This CDR3 contains 13 residues.

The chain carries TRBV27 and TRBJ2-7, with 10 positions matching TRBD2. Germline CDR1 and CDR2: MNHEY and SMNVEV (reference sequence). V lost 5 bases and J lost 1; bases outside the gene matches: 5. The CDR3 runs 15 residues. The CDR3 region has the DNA TGTGCCAGCAGTCCCCGGACTAGCGGTTCCTACGAGCAGTACTTC. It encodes CASSPRTSGSYEQYF.

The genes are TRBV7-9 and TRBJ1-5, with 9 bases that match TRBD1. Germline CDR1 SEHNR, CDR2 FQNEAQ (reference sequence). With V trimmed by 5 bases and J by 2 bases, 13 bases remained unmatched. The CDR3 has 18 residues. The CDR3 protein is CASSPITEDRGGNQPQHF. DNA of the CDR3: TGTGCCAGCAGCCCAATAACAGAGGACAGGGGAGGCAATCAGCCCCAGCATTTT.